The 21 T cell receptor beta chains reported below all come from one sample, sequenced in a study of CDR3 diversity in severe acne. TCRdb re-analysed the PCR reads in MiXCR, keeping a single row per CDR3 protein. There are around 85,000 distinct CDR3 sequences in the sample; approximately 49% occur only once, and approximately 10% lies in the top ten. Sequencing was performed on blood. The receptors here all came from a male donor with severe acne vulgaris.

Details on this clonotype: This may arise from a read error, as a much more abundant clone is one base away. As the CDR3 is not closed by the conserved phenylalanine or tryptophan, this likely results from a read error. This sequence joins TRBV5-1 and TRBJ2-7; D uncertain. Germline-derived CDR1 and CDR2 are SGHRS and YFSETQ. CDR3 length: 17 amino acids. The ends were cut back, 0 bases at V and 0 bases at J, with 16 bases in the middle. The CDR3 sequence: CASSLEFWGIASYEQYL. The CDR3 bases are TGCGCCAGCAGCTTGGAATTCTGGGGTATCGCCTCCTACGAGCAGTACCTC.

This clonotype was picked up a small number of times. The chain has TRBV4-3 and TRBJ2-2; 7 nucleotides line up with TRBD2. The V gene's germline CDR1 is LGHNA and CDR2 YSLEER. The V segment lost 4 bases and the J segment 5 bases; nucleotides outside the gene matches: 10. CDR3 length: 16 residues. CDR3 sequence reads: CASSLGQGGLTGELFF. CDR3 coding DNA: TGCGCCAGCAGCCTTGGGCAGGGAGGGTTGACCGGGGAGCTGTTTTTT.

The chain has TRBV7-8 and TRBJ1-1; unclear D gene. V was cut by 1 base and J by 3 bases, with 12 bases left in between. The CDR3 sequence is 15 residues long. CDR1 and CDR2 (germline): SGHVS, FQNEAQ. The CDR3 sequence is CASSLGSMRYTEAFF. The CDR3 DNA follows: TGTGCCAGCAGCTTAGGATCGATGAGGTACACTGAAGCTTTCTTT. Variable domain in full (rest from reference TRBV7-8 and TRBJ1-1): GAGVSQSPRYKVAKRGQDVALRCDPISGHVSLFWYQQALGQGPEFLTYFQNEAQLDKSGLPSDRFFAERPEGSVSTLKIQRTQQEDSAVYLCASSLGSMRYTEAFFGQGTRLTVV.

Note on this clonotype: This may arise from a read error, as a much more abundant clone is one base away. J is TRBJ1-1 and V is TRBV20-1; D remains unclear. The CDR3 contains 14 residues. CDR1 is DFQATT and CDR2 is SNEGSKA in the germline V gene (reference sequence). V was pared by 0 bases and J by 3 bases, with 11 bases between. The CDR3 nucleotides read TGCAGTGCTAGAGACTCAGACCCAGACACTGAAGCTTTCTTT. Protein sequence: CSARDSDPDTEAFF.

This clonotype was observed many times. V gene TRBV20-1 combines with J gene TRBJ1-1; D gene ambiguous. This CDR3 region has 15 residues. V was cut by 0 bases and J by 3 bases, with 14 bases left in between. CDR1 and CDR2 from the germline V gene are DFQATT and SNEGSKA (reference sequence). The CDR3 DNA is TGCAGTGCTAGAGATCTAAGTCTTGGTGACACTGAAGCTTTCTTT. Amino acids: CSARDLSLGDTEAFF.

Points on this clonotype: No conserved phenylalanine or tryptophan ends this CDR3, so it is likely a read error. This chain connects TRBV7-8 to TRBJ1-5; D unresolved. CDR3 length: 14 amino acids. Germline loops: CDR1 SGHVS, CDR2 FQNEAQ. The CDR3 is CAGSLGSNLEPQHY. The DNA for the CDR3 is TGTGCTGGCAGCCTCGGATCTAATTTGGAGCCCCAGCATTAT.

This chain joins TRBV12-3 or TRBV12-4 and TRBJ2-1, with TRBD2 matching over 10 bases. After removal of 6 bases from V and 5 bases from J, the junction contained 7 bases not matched to a gene. CDR3 size: 15 residues. The CDR3 DNA reads as TGTGCCAGCAGCGGGGGGACTAGCGACCACAATGAGCAGTTCTTC. This translates into CASSGGTSDHNEQFF.

This sequence joins TRBV2 and TRBJ1-1; D is unclear. Trimming removed 5 bases from V and 1 base from J, with 14 bases in between. CDR1 and CDR2 from the germline V gene are SNHLY and FYNNEI. The CDR3 contains 15 residues. The CDR3, as DNA: TGTGCCAGCAGTTACTCGGGCCGACAGAACACTGAAGCTTTCTTT. This gives the protein CASSYSGRQNTEAFF.

The rearrangement joins TRBV5-6 to TRBJ2-2; perhaps TRBD2 as D (5 bases). The CDR3 is 15 amino acids. Germline CDR1 and CDR2: SGHDT and YYEEEE. V was shortened by 0 bases and J by 1 base, with 7 bases between the two germline ends. The CDR3: CASSLGRGNTGELFF. CDR3 coding DNA: TGTGCCAGCAGCTTGGGACGGGGGAACACCGGGGAGCTGTTTTTT.

As regards this clonotype: A read error may be the cause here, since a much bigger clone is one base away. The chain links TRBV13 to TRBJ2-3; D is possibly TRBD2 (5 bases). CDR3 length equals 13 residues. Germline V CDR1 and CDR2: PRHDT, FYEKMQ (reference sequence). The CDR3 sequence: CASSASSTDTRYF. CDR3 sequence (DNA): TGTGCCAGCAGCGCGTCTAGCACAGATACGCGGTATTTT.

This chain links TRBV19 with TRBJ1-2, with D possibly TRBD1 on 6 matching bases. The V gene's germline CDR1 is LNHDA and CDR2 SQIVND (reference sequence). CDR3 size: 12 residues. The CDR3 sequence is CASLGDMNGYTF. The CDR3 DNA reads TGTGCATCGTTGGGGGACATGAATGGCTACACCTTC.

This clonotype was seen only a few times. The chain combines TRBV27 with TRBJ2-1; 11 nucleotides align to TRBD2. The CDR3 is made up of 15 amino acids. Unmatched junction bases numbered 5, after V lost 6 bases and J lost 4 bases. Germline CDR1 is MNHEY and CDR2 is SMNVEV (reference sequence). For the CDR3, the DNA is TGTGCCAGCAGCCTAGCGGGAGGAGAGTACAATGAGCAGTTCTTC. The encoded protein is CASSLAGGEYNEQFF.

This clonotype turned up a few times. J is TRBJ1-6 and V is TRBV7-9; D is undetermined. The germline gives CDR1 SEHNR, CDR2 FQNEAQ (reference sequence). The CDR3 covers 11 residues. The V end lost 5 bases, the J end lost 8 bases, and 4 bases lay between the germline ends. The DNA for the CDR3 is TGTGCCAGCAGCATGGATTCACCCCTCCACTTT. It codes for CASSMDSPLHF.

V gene TRBV29-1 combines with J gene TRBJ2-6, with 7 nucleotides matching TRBD1. The CDR3 runs to 15 residues. Germline V gene lookup returns CDR1 SQVTM and CDR2 ANQGSEA. Trimming cost V 6 bases and J 1 base; bases outside gene matches: 6. This chain's CDR3 is CSVSKGASGANVLTF. The DNA of the CDR3 is TGCAGCGTGAGTAAGGGGGCTTCTGGGGCCAACGTCCTGACTTTC.

The gene calls are TRBV19 and TRBJ2-1; 7 nucleotides align to TRBD2. The germline gives CDR1 LNHDA, CDR2 SQIVND (reference sequence). Trimming removed 10 bases from V and 6 bases from J; junction bases left unmatched: 9. This CDR3 region has 13 residues. The CDR3 region has the DNA TGTGCCACAAGGACTAGTGGCGGCAATGAGCAGTTCTTC. The encoded protein is CATRTSGGNEQFF.

The chain links TRBV25-1 to TRBJ2-7; the D is unclear. CDR1 is MGHDK and CDR2 is SYGVNS in the germline V gene. The V gene lost 8 bases and the J gene lost 7 bases, with 12 bases spanning the gap. This CDR3 has 11 amino acids. The CDR3, as DNA: TGTGCCAGCGCCCCATCGGAAGAGCAGTACTTC. The encoded protein is CASAPSEEQYF.

The CDR3 region is CATSDQGGGTEAFF. In DNA form, the CDR3 reads TGTGCCACCAGTGATCAAGGCGGGGGGACTGAAGCTTTCTTT. V and J are TRBV24-1 and TRBJ1-1, with D perhaps TRBD1 (5 bases). CDR1 is KGHDR and CDR2 is SFDVKD in the germline V gene. The CDR3 loop spans 14 amino acids. Trimming stripped 3 bases from V and 5 bases from J, with 12 bases between.

This clonotype was recorded only once. This sequence joins TRBV4-3 and TRBJ2-7; possible D gene TRBD1, 6 bases. This CDR3 contains 17 residues. CDR1 and CDR2 from the germline V gene are LGHNA and YSLEER. The ends were cut back, 1 base at V and 7 bases at J, with 23 bases in the middle. The CDR3 loop reads CASSQVGVGQGLGEQYF. Written as DNA, the CDR3 is TGCGCCAGCAGCCAAGTTGGGGTCGGGCAGGGGCTGGGGGAGCAGTACTTC.

This chain joins TRBV20-1 and TRBJ2-6; 8 bases fit TRBD1. The germline V gene has CDR1 DFQATT and CDR2 SNEGSKA (reference sequence). Trimming cost V 4 bases and J 2 bases; bases outside gene matches: 7. The CDR3 runs 16 residues. CDR3 sequence reads: CSAIRQGYPGANVLTF. CDR3 coding DNA: TGCAGTGCTATTCGACAGGGGTACCCTGGGGCCAACGTCCTGACTTTC.

J is TRBJ2-7 and V is TRBV10-3; 11 bases map to TRBD2. This CDR3 is 15 amino acids long. The V and J ends lost 8 bases and 2 bases, in that order; junction bases with no gene match: 8. Per the germline V gene, CDR1 is ENHRY and CDR2 is SYGVKD. The CDR3 DNA reads TGTGCCATCCGAACTAGCGGGAGATTCCCCTACGAGCAGTACTTC. The encoded protein is CAIRTSGRFPYEQYF.

The chain couples TRBV11-2 to TRBJ1-1, with TRBD1 as a possible D gene (5 bases). Trimming took 6 bases from V and 0 from J, leaving 14 bases between them. Looked up from germline, CDR1 is SGHAT and CDR2 is FQNNGV. The CDR3 length is 15 residues. CDR3 loop: CASRQGFYLNTEAFF. The CDR3, as DNA: TGTGCCAGCAGGCAGGGATTCTACCTGAACACTGAAGCTTTCTTT.